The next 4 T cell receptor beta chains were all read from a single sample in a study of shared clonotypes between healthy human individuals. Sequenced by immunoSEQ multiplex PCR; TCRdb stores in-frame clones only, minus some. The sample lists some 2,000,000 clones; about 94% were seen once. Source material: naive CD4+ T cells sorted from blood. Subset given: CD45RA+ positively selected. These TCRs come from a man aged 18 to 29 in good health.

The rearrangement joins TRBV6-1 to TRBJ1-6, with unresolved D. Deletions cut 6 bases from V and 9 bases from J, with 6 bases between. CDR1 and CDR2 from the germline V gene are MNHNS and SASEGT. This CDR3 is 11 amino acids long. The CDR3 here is CASSVASPLHF. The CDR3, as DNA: TGTGCCAGCAGCGTCGCTTCACCCCTCCACTTT.

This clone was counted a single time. The CDR3 region has the DNA TGTGCCAGCAGGTGGCAGTGGGGGGCTGAAGCTTTCTTT. Its translation: CASRWQWGAEAFF. This chain uses TRBV7-2 with TRBJ1-1; perhaps TRBD1 as D (5 bases). Trimming removed 6 bases at V and 6 bases at J, with 14 bases between. The CDR3 has 13 amino acids. Germline V gene lookup returns CDR1 SGHTA and CDR2 FQGNSA.

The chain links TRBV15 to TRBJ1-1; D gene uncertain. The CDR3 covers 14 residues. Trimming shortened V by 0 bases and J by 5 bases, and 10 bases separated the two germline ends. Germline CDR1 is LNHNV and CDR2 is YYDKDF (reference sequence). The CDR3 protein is CATSRDPGRTEAFF. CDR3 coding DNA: TGTGCCACCAGCAGAGATCCGGGGAGAACTGAAGCTTTCTTT.

In DNA, the CDR3 is TGCGCCAGCAGCGAACCAATCCGGGACAGGGGCAGAAACTATGGCTACACCTTC. This encodes CASSEPIRDRGRNYGYTF. The chain combines TRBV5-1 with TRBJ1-2, with 10 bases matching TRBD1. Trimming at V came to 4 bases and at J to 2 bases, leaving 14 bases not matched to a gene. Germline assignment: CDR1 SGHRS and CDR2 YFSETQ. CDR3 size: 18 residues.